This TCR beta chain was retrieved from a study of CD8 T cells in ankylosing spondylitis. CDR3 length: 14 residues. V was pared by 7 bases and J by 5 bases, with 14 bases between. The germline V gene has CDR1 ENHRY and CDR2 SYGVKD. TCRdb reanalysed the 5' RACE reads using MiXCR and keeps one entry per CDR3 protein. This sample has roughly 150,000 distinct CDR3 sequences, with 30% to 35% found just once. The chain combines TRBV10-3 with TRBJ2-2; D assignment may be TRBD1 or TRBD2 (6 bases each). The receptor was isolated from a male donor with ankylosing spondylitis. The material sequenced was synovial fluid, either unsorted or a sorted T cell fraction (not recorded which). This CDR3 is CAIMGGVRTGELFF. CDR3 nucleotide sequence: TGTGCCATCATGGGGGGCGTTCGGACCGGGGAGCTGTTTTTT.